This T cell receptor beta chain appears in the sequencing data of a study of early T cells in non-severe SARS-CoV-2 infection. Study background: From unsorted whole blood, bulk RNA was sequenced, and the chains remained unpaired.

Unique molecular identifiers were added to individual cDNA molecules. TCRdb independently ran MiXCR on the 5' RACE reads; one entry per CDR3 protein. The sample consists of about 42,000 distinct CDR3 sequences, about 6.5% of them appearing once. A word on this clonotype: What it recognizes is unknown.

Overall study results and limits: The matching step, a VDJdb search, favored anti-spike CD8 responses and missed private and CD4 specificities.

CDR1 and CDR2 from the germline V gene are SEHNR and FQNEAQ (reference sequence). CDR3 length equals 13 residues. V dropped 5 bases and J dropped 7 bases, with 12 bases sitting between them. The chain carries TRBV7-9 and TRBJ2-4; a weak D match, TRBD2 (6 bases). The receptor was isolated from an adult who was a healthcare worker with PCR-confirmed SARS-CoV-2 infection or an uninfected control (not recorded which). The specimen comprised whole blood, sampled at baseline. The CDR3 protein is CASSQGGGNIQYF. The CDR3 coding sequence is TGTGCCAGCAGCCAGGGAGGCGGGAACATTCAGTACTTC.